Below are 32 T cell receptor beta chains sequenced from a single sample in a study of identical twins. TCRdb analysed the 5' RACE reads with MiXCR anew, one entry per CDR3 protein. Of some 690,000 distinct CDR3 sequences in the sample, around 20% were seen once. Another study also made use of these data, one on T cells expressing NK-cell markers.

Sequenced sample: PBMCs. All receptors come from a woman younger than 30 in good health.

The chain uses TRBV20-1 and TRBJ2-7; 9 nucleotides match TRBD1. The V gene's germline CDR1 is DFQATT and CDR2 SNEGSKA (reference sequence). The CDR3 length is 10 residues. The CDR3 bases are TGCAGTGCTGCCGGGACAGGGCCAGTTGTC. Its translation is CSAAGTGPVV.

This clonotype was found many times. The chain is built from TRBV5-1 and TRBJ2-7; D ambiguous. V dropped 4 bases and J dropped 2 bases, with 10 bases sitting between them. Germline V gene data show CDR1 as SGHRS and CDR2 as YFSETQ. The CDR3 has 13 residues. CDR3 protein: CASSRDMTYEQYF. In DNA, the CDR3 is TGCGCCAGCAGCAGAGACATGACCTACGAGCAGTACTTC.

This clonotype has more than one count but fewer than ten. This chain uses TRBV5-1 with TRBJ2-3; tentative D call: TRBD1 (6 bases). The V gene's germline CDR1 is SGHRS and CDR2 YFSETQ. The CDR3 consists of 16 residues. The V and J ends lost 0 bases and 2 bases respectively, with 13 bases between them. The CDR3 DNA follows: TGCGCCAGCAGCTTGGGTAGGGGGACCATCACAGATACGCAGTATTTT. Translation gives CASSLGRGTITDTQYF.

The chain employs TRBV2 and TRBJ2-1; D uncertain. V was pared by 4 bases and J by 7 bases, with 11 bases between. Germline V gene sequence: CDR1 SNHLY, CDR2 FYNNEI. The CDR3 has 13 amino acids. The CDR3 sequence is CASSGALTNEQFF. CDR3 in DNA: TGTGCCAGCAGTGGGGCCCTCACTAATGAGCAGTTCTTC. The whole variable domain, filled in from reference TRBV2 and TRBJ2-1, reads EPEVTQTPSHQVTQMGQEVILRCVPISNHLYFYWYRQILGQKVEFLVSFYNNEISEKSEIFDDQFSVERPDGSNFTLKIRSTKLEDSAMYFCASSGALTNEQFFGPGTRLTVL.

This clonotype was seen ten or more times. CDR3 protein: CASSFLTGPGTEAFF. CDR3 in DNA: TGCGCCAGCAGCTTTCTGACGGGCCCGGGGACTGAAGCTTTCTTT. This chain joins TRBV5-1 and TRBJ1-1; unclear D gene. Germline loops: CDR1 SGHRS, CDR2 YFSETQ. CDR3 length equals 15 residues. Trimming took 2 bases from V and 5 from J, leaving 16 bases between them.

This clonotype was found a few times. The chain employs TRBV5-1 and TRBJ1-1, with 9 bases that match TRBD1. The CDR3 length is 14 residues. The V and J ends lost 6 bases and 0 bases, in that order; junction bases with no gene match: 3. Germline CDR1 SGHRS, CDR2 YFSETQ. The DNA of the CDR3 is TGCGCCAGCAAGGGACAGGGAATGAACACTGAAGCTTTCTTT. Encoded protein: CASKGQGMNTEAFF.

This clonotype has a single count. The chain recombines TRBV4-1 with TRBJ2-3, with D perhaps TRBD2 (5 bases). This CDR3 is built from 20 residues. Germline V gene lookup returns CDR1 MGHRA and CDR2 YSYEKL. V was pared by 4 bases and J by 0 bases, with 26 bases between. CDR3 nucleotides: TGCGCCAGCAGCCCTAGACACCCAGAGGACTGGCGGCCCAGCACAGATACGCAGTATTTT. Its translation: CASSPRHPEDWRPSTDTQYF.

The sample holds a few counts of this clonotype. This rearrangement joins TRBV7-9 to TRBJ2-7, with D uncertain. V was cut by 1 base and J by 0 bases, with 16 bases left in between. The germline CDR1 and CDR2 sequences are SEHNR and FQNEAQ (reference sequence). The CDR3 runs 17 residues. CDR3 DNA: TGTGCCAGCAGCTTAGGGGGTACAGCGATAAACTCCTACGAGCAGTACTTC. Amino acid sequence: CASSLGGTAINSYEQYF.

This clonotype has just a few counts. V is TRBV10-3 and J is TRBJ1-5; D not resolved. CDR3 length: 14 amino acids. Trimming removed 1 base at V and 3 bases at J, with 7 bases between. Germline V CDR1 and CDR2: ENHRY, SYGVKD. The CDR3 sequence is CAISEYELNQPQHF. CDR3 bases: TGTGCCATCAGTGAGTATGAGCTCAATCAGCCCCAGCATTTT.

The chain employs TRBV5-5 and TRBJ2-5, with 8 nucleotides matching TRBD1. J gave up 2 bases and V 0 bases, and 6 bases lay outside the gene matches. The CDR3 extends over 16 amino acids. CDR1 is SGHKS and CDR2 is YYEKEE in the germline V gene (reference sequence). The CDR3 DNA reads as TGTGCCAGCAGCTTGGGCGGGACAGGCAAGCAAGAGACCCAGTACTTC. It codes for CASSLGGTGKQETQYF.

Only a few counts were recorded for this clonotype. The CDR3 is CSARFSGRGSDTQYF. Here the CDR3 DNA reads TGCAGTGCTAGATTTAGCGGGAGGGGTTCAGATACGCAGTATTTT. This chain joins TRBV20-1 and TRBJ2-3; TRBD2 agrees at 11 bases. The germline CDR1 and CDR2 sequences are DFQATT and SNEGSKA (reference sequence). CDR3 length equals 15 residues. J lost 4 bases, V lost 2 bases, and 5 bases had no gene match.

Only a few counts were recorded for this clonotype. This sequence joins TRBV6-5 and TRBJ2-1; 7 nucleotides align to TRBD2. There are 17 residues in the CDR3. V shed 0 bases, J shed 0 bases, and the junction held 5 bases outside the gene matches. The germline CDR1 and CDR2 sequences are MNHEY and SVGAGI. CDR3 amino acids: CASSYSSAGASYNEQFF. The CDR3 nucleotides are TGTGCCAGCAGTTACTCTTCCGCGGGAGCCTCCTACAATGAGCAGTTCTTC.

About this clonotype itself: One end of the junction varies from germline; a read error may be responsible. The chain is built from TRBV2 and TRBJ2-2, with D perhaps assigned TRBD1 or TRBD2 (6 bases each). The CDR3 is made up of 16 amino acids. The V gene's germline CDR1 is SNHLY and CDR2 FYNNEI. The CDR3 sequence: CASREETGGFPGELFF. The CDR3 DNA is TGTGCCAGCAGAGAAGAGACAGGAGGGTTCCCCGGGGAGCTGTTTTTT.

This rearrangement joins TRBV12-3 or TRBV12-4 to TRBJ2-7, with a tentative D call TRBD1 (6 bases). The V end was cut by 4 bases, the J end by 0 bases, with 10 bases between. CDR3 length equals 14 residues. This CDR3 reads CASSWADSSYEQYF. CDR3 bases: TGTGCCAGCAGTTGGGCGGACAGCTCCTACGAGCAGTACTTC.

V gene TRBV10-3 combines with J gene TRBJ2-5; weak D call: TRBD1 (6 bases). Germline V lookup: CDR1 ENHRY, CDR2 SYGVKD. The germline V and J ends were trimmed by 6 bases and 0 bases, with 17 bases remaining between them. This CDR3 region has 16 residues. CDR3 protein: CAIRDNTGQNQETQYF. The DNA for the CDR3 is TGTGCCATCAGAGACAATACCGGACAGAACCAAGAGACCCAGTACTTC.

This clonotype has just a few counts. This rearrangement joins TRBV11-1 to TRBJ2-2; 10 bases line up with TRBD1. There are 18 residues in the CDR3. V was clipped by 8 bases and J by 0 bases; unmatched bases: 12. Germline values: CDR1 SGHAT, CDR2 FQDESV (reference sequence). The CDR3, as DNA: TGTGCCAGCCCTCGGGACAGGGGCAGCTACGCGAACACCGGGGAGCTGTTTTTT. Translation: CASPRDRGSYANTGELFF.

This clonotype turned up a few times. The V gene is TRBV27, the J gene TRBJ2-5; tentative D call: TRBD1 (8 bases). Germline values: CDR1 MNHEY, CDR2 SMNVEV (reference sequence). CDR3 length equals 15 residues. Trimming took 6 bases from V and 2 from J, leaving 16 bases between them. The CDR3 sequence is CASRSRGRGQETQYF. In nucleotides, the CDR3 is TGTGCCAGCAGGTCCAGGGGGCGGGGGCAAGAGACCCAGTACTTC.

Note on this clonotype: A much larger clone lies one base from this, so it may be a read error. J is TRBJ2-7 and V is TRBV12-3 or TRBV12-4; the D is unclear. With 5 bases removed from V and 3 bases from J, the gap between germline ends came to 8 bases. The CDR3 spans 12 residues. DNA for the CDR3: TGTGCCAGCAGTCGGCACGGCTACGAGCAGTACTTC. Its protein product is CASSRHGYEQYF.

This clonotype has only a few counts. The chain carries TRBV6-1 and TRBJ2-3; TRBD2 matches at 9 bases. Trimming removed 5 bases from V and 9 bases from J; junction bases left unmatched: 15. Germline V gene sequence: CDR1 MNHNS, CDR2 SASEGT. The CDR3 length is 16 residues. CDR3 loop: CASSPHAGGKDLTQYF. The DNA for the CDR3 is TGTGCCAGCAGTCCCCACGCGGGAGGGAAGGACTTAACGCAGTATTTT.

This clonotype was seen more than once but under ten times. The V and J genes are TRBV20-1 and TRBJ2-5; D uncertain. V was trimmed by 6 bases and J by 4 bases, leaving 15 bases between them. CDR3 length equals 13 residues. Germline CDR1 DFQATT, CDR2 SNEGSKA (reference sequence). The CDR3 DNA follows: TGCAGTGCCGACCGAGAAGTTATAGAGACCCAGTACTTC. Residues: CSADREVIETQYF.

This clonotype was found a few times. The V gene is TRBV14, the J gene TRBJ1-1; a possible D gene is TRBD1 (5 bases). V shed 4 bases and J shed 3 bases, with 9 bases lying between them. CDR1 SGHDN and CDR2 FVKESK come from the germline V gene. There are 13 residues in the CDR3. The chain's CDR3 is CASSLIRDTEAFF. The CDR3 region has the DNA TGTGCCAGCAGCCTAATCAGGGACACTGAAGCTTTCTTT.

V is TRBV20-1 and J is TRBJ2-2; D is possibly TRBD1 or TRBD2 (5 bases each). The CDR3 is 13 amino acids. Per germline, CDR1 DFQATT and CDR2 SNEGSKA (reference sequence). The ends were cut back, 6 bases at V and 0 bases at J, with 8 bases in the middle. The CDR3 loop reads CSARDANTGELFF. The CDR3, as DNA: TGCAGTGCCCGGGACGCGAACACCGGGGAGCTGTTTTTT.

This clonotype was detected only a few times. The V call is TRBV20-1, the J call TRBJ2-7, with 10 bases identical to TRBD2. Trimming took 5 bases from V and 4 from J; bases not matched to a gene: 8. The CDR3 spans 14 residues. Germline CDR1 DFQATT, CDR2 SNEGSKA (reference sequence). The CDR3: CSASSGRGPYEQYF. The CDR3 nucleotides read TGCAGTGCTTCTAGCGGGAGAGGTCCTTACGAGCAGTACTTC.

The V call is TRBV10-3, the J call TRBJ2-7; no definite D call. The germline V and J ends were trimmed by 7 bases and 0 bases, with 16 bases remaining between them. The CDR3 spans 15 residues. Germline CDR1 and CDR2: ENHRY and SYGVKD. CDR3 residues: CAINTALRSSYEQYF. The CDR3 nucleotides read TGTGCCATCAATACTGCCCTTCGTAGCTCCTACGAGCAGTACTTC.

This clonotype was recorded a few times. J is TRBJ2-1 and V is TRBV3-1; TRBD1 or TRBD2 may be the D gene (6 bases each). Trimming took 3 bases from V and 7 from J, leaving 10 bases between them. CDR1 and CDR2 (germline): LGHDT, YNNKEL (reference sequence). The CDR3 loop spans 13 amino acids. The CDR3 spells CASSHGGRNEQFF. CDR3 DNA sequence: TGTGCCAGCAGCCATGGGGGGCGGAATGAGCAGTTCTTC.

This clonotype was seen more than once but under ten times. This chain joins TRBV3-1 and TRBJ2-7; a weak D match, TRBD1 (5 bases). There are 13 residues in the CDR3. V lost 3 bases to trimming and J lost 7 bases, with 13 bases between them. Germline-derived CDR1 and CDR2 are LGHDT and YNNKEL (reference sequence). CDR3 region: CASSQGPRGEQYF. The DNA for the CDR3 is TGTGCCAGCAGCCAGGGCCCTAGGGGAGAGCAGTACTTC.

The J gene is TRBJ2-1, the V gene TRBV6-5; 9 bases match TRBD2. Germline assignment: CDR1 MNHEY and CDR2 SVGAGI. CDR3 size: 15 residues. V lost 4 bases, J lost 8 bases, and 9 bases stayed unmatched. CDR3 bases: TGTGCCAGCAGTTCTCCGGGACTAGCTATCGATGAGCAGTTCTTC. This gives the protein CASSSPGLAIDEQFF.

Many counts were recorded for this clonotype. CDR3 in amino acids: CASSLMVAVEQYF. CDR3 DNA: TGTGCCAGCAGCCTCATGGTGGCGGTCGAGCAGTACTTC. The V call is TRBV12-3 or TRBV12-4, the J call TRBJ2-7; D gene uncertain. V lost 6 bases, J lost 6 bases, and 15 bases lay in between. This CDR3 contains 13 residues.

This clonotype was found a few times. This chain connects TRBV20-1 to TRBJ2-3; the D gene is possibly TRBD1 (8 bases). Germline V gene sequence: CDR1 DFQATT, CDR2 SNEGSKA (reference sequence). The CDR3 length is 14 residues. Trimming left V 5 bases short and J 4 bases short, with 16 bases between. CDR3 nucleotide sequence: TGCAGTGCTGTACAGGGGGGGGGCCCAGATACGCAGTATTTT. Translating it yields CSAVQGGGPDTQYF.

This clonotype showed up many times. The chain uses TRBV5-1 and TRBJ2-4, with D possibly called TRBD1 or TRBD2 (5 bases each). Germline-derived CDR1 and CDR2 are SGHRS and YFSETQ. V lost 4 bases and J lost 1, with 18 bases in between. This CDR3 region has 17 residues. CDR3 protein: CASSLEGTYPAKNIQYF. The CDR3 DNA reads as TGCGCCAGCAGCCTAGAAGGGACCTACCCGGCCAAAAACATTCAGTACTTC.

This clonotype appeared many times. This chain connects TRBV5-1 to TRBJ2-7; D remains unclear. This CDR3 region has 14 residues. Germline CDR1 SGHRS, CDR2 YFSETQ. Trimming took 0 bases from V and 0 from J, leaving 7 bases between them. This chain's CDR3 is CASSLETSSYEQYF. In nucleotides, the CDR3 is TGCGCCAGCAGCTTGGAGACGAGCTCCTACGAGCAGTACTTC. The full variable domain, completed using reference TRBV5-1 and TRBJ2-7, is KAGVTQTPRYLIKTRGQQVTLSCSPISGHRSVSWYQQTPGQGLQFLFEYFSETQRNKGNFPGRFSGRQFSNSRSEMNVSTLELGDSALYLCASSLETSSYEQYFGPGTRLTVT.

The V call is TRBV7-2, the J call TRBJ2-3; D assignment may be TRBD1 or TRBD2 (5 bases each). The V gene lost 3 bases and the J gene lost 1 base, with 8 bases spanning the gap. The CDR3 sequence is 14 residues long. From germline, CDR1 is SGHTA and CDR2 FQGNSA. CDR3 sequence: CASSFGDRTDTQYF. In nucleotides, the CDR3 is TGTGCCAGCAGCTTTGGGGACCGCACAGATACGCAGTATTTT.